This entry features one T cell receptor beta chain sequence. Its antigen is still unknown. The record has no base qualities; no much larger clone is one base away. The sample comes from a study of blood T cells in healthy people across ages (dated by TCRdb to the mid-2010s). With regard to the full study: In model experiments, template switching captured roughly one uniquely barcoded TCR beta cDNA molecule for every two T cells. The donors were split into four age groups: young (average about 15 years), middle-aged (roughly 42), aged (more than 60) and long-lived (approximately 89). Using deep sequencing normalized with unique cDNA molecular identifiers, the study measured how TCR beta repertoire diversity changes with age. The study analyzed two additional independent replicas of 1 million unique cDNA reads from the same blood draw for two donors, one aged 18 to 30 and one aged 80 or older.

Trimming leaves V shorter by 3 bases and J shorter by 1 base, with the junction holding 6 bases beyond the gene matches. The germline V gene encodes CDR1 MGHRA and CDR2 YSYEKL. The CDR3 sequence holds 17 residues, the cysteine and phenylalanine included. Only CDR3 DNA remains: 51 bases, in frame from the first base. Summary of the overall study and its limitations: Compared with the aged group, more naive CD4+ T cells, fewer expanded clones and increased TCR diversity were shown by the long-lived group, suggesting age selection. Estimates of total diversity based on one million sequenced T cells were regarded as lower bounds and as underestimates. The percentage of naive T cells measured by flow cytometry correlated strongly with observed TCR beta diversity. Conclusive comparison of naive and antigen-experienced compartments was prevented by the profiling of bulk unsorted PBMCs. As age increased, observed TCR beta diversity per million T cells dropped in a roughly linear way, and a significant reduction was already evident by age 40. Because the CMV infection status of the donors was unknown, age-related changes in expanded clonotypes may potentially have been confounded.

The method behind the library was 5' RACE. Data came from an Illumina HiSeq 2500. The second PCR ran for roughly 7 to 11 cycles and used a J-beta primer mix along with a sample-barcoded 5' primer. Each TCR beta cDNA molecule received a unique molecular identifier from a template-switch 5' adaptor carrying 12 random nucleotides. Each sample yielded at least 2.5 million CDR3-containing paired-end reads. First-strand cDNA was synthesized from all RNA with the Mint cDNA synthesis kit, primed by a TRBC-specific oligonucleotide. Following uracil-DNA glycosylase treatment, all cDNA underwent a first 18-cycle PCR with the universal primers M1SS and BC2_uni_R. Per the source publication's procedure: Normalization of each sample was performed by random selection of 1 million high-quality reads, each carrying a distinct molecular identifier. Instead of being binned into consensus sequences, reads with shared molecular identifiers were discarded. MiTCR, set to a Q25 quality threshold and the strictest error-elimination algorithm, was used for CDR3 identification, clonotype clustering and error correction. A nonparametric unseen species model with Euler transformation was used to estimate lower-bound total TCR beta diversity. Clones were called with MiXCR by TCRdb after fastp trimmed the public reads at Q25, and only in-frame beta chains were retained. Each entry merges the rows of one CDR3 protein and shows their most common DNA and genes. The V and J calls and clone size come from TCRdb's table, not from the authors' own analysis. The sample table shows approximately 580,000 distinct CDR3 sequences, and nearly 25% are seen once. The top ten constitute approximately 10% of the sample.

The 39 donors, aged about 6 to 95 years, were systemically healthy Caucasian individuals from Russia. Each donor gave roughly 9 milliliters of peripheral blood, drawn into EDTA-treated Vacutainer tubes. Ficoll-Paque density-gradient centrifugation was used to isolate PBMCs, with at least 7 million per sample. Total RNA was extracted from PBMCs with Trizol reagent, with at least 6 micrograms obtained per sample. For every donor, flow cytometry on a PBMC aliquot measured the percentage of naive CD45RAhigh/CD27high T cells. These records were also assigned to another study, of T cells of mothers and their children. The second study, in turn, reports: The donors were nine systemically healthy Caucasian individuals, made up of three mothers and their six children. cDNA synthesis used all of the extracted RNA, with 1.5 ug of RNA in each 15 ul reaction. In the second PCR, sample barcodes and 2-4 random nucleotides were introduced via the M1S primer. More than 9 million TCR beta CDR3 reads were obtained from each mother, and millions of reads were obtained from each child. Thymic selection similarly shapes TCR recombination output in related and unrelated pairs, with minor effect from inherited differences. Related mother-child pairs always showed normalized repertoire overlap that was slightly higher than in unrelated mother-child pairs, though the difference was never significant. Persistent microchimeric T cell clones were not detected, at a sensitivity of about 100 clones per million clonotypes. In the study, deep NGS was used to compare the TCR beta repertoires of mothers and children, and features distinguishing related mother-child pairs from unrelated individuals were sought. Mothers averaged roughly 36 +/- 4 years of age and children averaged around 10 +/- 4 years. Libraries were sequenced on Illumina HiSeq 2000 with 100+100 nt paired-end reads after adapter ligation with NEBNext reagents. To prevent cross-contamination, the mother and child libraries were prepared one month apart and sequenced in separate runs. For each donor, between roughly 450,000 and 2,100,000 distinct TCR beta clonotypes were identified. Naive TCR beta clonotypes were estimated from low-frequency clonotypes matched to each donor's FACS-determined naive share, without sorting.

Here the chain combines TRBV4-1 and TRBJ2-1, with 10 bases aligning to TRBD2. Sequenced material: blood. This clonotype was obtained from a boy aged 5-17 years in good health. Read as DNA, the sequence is TGCGCCAGCAGCCATTTACTAGCGGGGCCTTCCTACAATGAGCAGTTCTTC. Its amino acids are CASSHLLAGPSYNEQFF.